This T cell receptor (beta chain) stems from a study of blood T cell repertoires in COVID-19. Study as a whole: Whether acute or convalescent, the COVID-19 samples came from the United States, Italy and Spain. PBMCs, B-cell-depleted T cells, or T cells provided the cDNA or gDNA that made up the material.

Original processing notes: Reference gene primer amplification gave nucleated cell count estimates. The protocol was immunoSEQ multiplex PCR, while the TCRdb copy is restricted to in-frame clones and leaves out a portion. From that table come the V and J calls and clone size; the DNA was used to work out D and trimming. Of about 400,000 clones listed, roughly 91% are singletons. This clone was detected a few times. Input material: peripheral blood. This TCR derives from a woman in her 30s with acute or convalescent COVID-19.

In DNA form, the CDR3 reads TGCGCCAGCACTGGCGGCAGTGAAGCTTTCTTT. Protein product: CASTGGSEAFF. V is TRBV5-1 and J is TRBJ1-1; D call uncertain. Germline values: CDR1 SGHRS, CDR2 YFSETQ. This CDR3 contains 11 residues. V lost 6 bases and J lost 7, with 10 bases in between.